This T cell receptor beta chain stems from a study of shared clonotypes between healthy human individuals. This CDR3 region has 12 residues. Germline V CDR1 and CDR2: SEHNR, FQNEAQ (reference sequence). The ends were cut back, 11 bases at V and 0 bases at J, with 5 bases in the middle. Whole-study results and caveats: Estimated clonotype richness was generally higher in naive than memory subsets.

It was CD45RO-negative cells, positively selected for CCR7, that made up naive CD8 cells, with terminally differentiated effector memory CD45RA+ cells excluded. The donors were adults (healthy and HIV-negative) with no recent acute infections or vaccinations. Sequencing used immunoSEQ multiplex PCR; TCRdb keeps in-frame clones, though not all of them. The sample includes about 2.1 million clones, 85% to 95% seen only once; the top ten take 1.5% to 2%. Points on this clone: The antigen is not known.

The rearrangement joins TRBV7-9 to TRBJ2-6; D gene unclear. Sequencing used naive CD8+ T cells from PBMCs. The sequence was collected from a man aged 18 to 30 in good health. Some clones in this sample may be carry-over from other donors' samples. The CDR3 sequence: CASDSGANVLTF. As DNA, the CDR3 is TGTGCCTCCGACTCTGGGGCCAACGTCCTGACTTTC. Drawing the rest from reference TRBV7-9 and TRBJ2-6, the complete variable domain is DTGVSQNPRHKITKRGQNVTFRCDPISEHNRLYWYRQTLGQGPEFLTYFQNEAQLEKSRLLSDRFSAERPKGSFSTLEIQRTEQGDSAMYLCASDSGANVLTFGAGSRLTVL.